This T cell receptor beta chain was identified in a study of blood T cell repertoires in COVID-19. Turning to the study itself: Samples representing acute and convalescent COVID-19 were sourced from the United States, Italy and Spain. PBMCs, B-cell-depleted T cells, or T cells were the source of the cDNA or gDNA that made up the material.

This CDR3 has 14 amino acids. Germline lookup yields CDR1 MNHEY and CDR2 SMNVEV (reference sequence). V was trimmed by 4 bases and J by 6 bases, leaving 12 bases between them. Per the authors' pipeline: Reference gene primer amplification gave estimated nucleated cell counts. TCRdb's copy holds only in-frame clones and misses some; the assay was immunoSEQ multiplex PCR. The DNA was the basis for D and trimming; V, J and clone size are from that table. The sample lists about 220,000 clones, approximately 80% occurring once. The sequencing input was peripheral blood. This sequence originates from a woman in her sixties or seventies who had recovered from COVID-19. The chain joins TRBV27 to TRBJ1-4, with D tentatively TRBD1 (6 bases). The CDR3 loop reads CASSSSTGYEKLFF. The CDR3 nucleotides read TGTGCCAGCAGTTCCTCTACAGGGTATGAAAAACTGTTTTTT.